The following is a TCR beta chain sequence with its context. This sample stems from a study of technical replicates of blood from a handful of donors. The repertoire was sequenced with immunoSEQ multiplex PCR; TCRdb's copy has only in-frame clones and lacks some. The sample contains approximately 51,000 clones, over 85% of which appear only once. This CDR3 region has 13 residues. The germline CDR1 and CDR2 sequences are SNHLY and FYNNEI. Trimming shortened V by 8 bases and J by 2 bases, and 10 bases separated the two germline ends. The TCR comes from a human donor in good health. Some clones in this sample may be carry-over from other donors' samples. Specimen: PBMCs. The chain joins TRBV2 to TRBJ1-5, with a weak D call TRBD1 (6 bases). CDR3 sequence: CASFGGRNQPQHF. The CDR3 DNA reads TGTGCCAGCTTTGGGGGCCGCAATCAGCCCCAGCATTTT.